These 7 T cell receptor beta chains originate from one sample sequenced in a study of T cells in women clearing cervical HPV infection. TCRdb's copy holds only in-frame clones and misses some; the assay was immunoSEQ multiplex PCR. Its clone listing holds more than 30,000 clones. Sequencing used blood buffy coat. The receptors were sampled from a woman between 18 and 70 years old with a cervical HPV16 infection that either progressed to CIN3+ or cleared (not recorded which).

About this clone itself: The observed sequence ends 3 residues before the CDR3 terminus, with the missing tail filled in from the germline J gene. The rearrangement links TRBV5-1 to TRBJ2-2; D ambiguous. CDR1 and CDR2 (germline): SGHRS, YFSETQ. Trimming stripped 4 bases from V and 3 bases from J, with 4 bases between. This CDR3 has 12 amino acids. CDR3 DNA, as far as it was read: TGCGCCAGCAGCCCCGACACCGGGGAG. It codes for CASSPDTGE. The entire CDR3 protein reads CASSPDTGELFF.

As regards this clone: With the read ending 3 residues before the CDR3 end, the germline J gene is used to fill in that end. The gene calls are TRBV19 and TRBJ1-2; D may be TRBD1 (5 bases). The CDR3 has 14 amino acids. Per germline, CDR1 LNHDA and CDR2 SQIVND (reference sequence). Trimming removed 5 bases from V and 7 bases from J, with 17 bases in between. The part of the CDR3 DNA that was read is TGTGCCAGTAGTCCTCGGACATCTGCGGTTGGC. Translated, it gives CASSPRTSAVG. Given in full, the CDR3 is CASSPRTSAVGYTF.

Incomplete CDR3 DNA: TGCAGCGTTGAAGGACGACAGGGACTGGTTTACGAG. Translating gives CSVEGRQGLVYE. The full CDR3 protein is CSVEGRQGLVYEQYF. V and J are TRBV29-1 and TRBJ2-7, with D perhaps matching TRBD1 (7 bases). Coverage ceases 3 residues before the CDR3 finishes, and the germline J gene fills in the end. The CDR3 loop spans 15 amino acids. Germline CDR1 and CDR2: SQVTM and ANQGSEA. V lost 1 base to trimming and J lost 4 bases, with 17 bases between them.

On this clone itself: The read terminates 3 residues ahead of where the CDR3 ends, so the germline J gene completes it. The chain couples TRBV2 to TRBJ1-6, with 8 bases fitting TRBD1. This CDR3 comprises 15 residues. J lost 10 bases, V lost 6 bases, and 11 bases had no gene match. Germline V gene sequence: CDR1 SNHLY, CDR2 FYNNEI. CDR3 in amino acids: CASRERTGRSSPLHF. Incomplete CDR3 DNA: TGTGCCAGCAGAGAGAGGACAGGGAGGAGCTCACCC. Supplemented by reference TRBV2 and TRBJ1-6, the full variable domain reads EPEVTQTPSHQVTQMGQEVILRCVPISNHLYFYWYRQILGQKVEFLVSFYNNEISEKSEIFDDQFSVERPDGSNFTLKIRSTKLEDSAMYFCASRERTGRSSPLHFGNGTRLTVT.

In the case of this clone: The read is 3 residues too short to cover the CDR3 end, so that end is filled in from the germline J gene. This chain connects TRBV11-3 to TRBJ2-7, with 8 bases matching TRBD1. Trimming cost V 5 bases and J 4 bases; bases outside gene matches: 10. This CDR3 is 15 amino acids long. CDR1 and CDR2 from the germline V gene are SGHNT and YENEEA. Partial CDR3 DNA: TGTGCCAGCAGCCGAGTTGACAGGGGCTTTTACGAG. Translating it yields CASSRVDRGFYE. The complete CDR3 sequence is CASSRVDRGFYEQYF.

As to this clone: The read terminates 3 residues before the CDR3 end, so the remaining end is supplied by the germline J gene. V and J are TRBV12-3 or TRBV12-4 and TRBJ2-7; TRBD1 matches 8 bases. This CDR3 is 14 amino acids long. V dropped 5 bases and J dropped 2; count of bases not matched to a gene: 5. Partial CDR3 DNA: TGTGCCAGCAGTAGAGACAGGGGCCCCTACGAG. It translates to CASSRDRGPYE. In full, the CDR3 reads CASSRDRGPYEQYF.

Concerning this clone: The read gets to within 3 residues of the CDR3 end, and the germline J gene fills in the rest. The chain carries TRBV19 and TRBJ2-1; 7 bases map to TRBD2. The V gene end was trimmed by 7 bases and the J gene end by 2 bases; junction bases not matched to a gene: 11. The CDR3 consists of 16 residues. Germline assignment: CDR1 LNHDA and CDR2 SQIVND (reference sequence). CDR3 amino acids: CASNKFSSGTYNEQFF. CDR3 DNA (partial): TGTGCCAGTAATAAATTCTCTAGCGGAACCTACAATGAG.